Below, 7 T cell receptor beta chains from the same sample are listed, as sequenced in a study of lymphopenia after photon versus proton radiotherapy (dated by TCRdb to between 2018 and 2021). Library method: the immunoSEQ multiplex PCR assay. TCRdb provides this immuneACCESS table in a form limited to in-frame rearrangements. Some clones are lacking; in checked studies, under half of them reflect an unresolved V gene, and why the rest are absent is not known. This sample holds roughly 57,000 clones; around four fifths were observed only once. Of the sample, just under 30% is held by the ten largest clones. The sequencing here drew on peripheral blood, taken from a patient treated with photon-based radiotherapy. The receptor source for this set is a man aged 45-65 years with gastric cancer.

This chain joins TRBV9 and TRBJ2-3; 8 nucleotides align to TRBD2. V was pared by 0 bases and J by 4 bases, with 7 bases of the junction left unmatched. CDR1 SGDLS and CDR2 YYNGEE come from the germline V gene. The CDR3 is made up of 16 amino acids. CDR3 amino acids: CASSVAPGRDADTQYF. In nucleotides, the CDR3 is TGTGCCAGCAGCGTAGCCCCCGGGAGGGATGCAGATACGCAGTATTTT. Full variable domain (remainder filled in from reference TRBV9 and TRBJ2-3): DSGVTQTPKHLITATGQRVTLRCSPRSGDLSVYWYQQSLDQGLQFLIQYYNGEERAKGNILERFSAQQFPDLHSELNLSSLELGDSALYFCASSVAPGRDADTQYFGPGTRLTVL.

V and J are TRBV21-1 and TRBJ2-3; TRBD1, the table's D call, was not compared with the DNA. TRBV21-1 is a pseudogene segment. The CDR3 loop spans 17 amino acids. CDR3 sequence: CASSKESDRAITDTQYF. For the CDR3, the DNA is TGTGCCAGCAGCAAAGAGTCGGACAGGGCCATCACAGATACGCAGTATTTT.

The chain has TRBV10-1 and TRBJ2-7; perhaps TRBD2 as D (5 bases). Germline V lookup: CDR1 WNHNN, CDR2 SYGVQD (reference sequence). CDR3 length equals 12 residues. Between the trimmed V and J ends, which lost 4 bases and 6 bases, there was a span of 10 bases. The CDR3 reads CASSAGFGEQYF. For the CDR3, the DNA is TGCGCCAGCAGTGCGGGGTTCGGCGAGCAGTACTTC.

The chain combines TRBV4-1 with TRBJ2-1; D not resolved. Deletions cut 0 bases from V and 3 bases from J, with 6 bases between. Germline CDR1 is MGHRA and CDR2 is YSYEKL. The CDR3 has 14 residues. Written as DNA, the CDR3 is TGCGCCAGCAGCCAAGAGGCTGTCTACAATGAGCAGTTCTTC. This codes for CASSQEAVYNEQFF.

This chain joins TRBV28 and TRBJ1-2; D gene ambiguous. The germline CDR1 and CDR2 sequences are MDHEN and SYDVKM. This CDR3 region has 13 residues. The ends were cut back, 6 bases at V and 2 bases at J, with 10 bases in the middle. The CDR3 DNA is TGTGCCAGCAGGCCCGCCGGCAACTATGGCTACACCTTC. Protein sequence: CASRPAGNYGYTF.

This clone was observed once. The CDR3 DNA sequence: TGCGCCAGCAGCCTGGTAGTCTTAACGCCAGGTACGCAGTATTTT. This translates into CASSLVVLTPGTQYF. The chain recombines TRBV4-1 with TRBJ2-3; D remains unclear. Germline V lookup: CDR1 MGHRA, CDR2 YSYEKL. CDR3 size: 15 residues. V lost 4 bases to trimming and J lost 8 bases, with 19 bases between them.

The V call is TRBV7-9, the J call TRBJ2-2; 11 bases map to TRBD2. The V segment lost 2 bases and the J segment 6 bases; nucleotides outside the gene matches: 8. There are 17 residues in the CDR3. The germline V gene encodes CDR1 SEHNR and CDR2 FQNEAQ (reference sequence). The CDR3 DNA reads TGTGCCAGCAGCTTAATAGCGGGAGGGCCTCGATCCGGGGAGCTGTTTTTT. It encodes CASSLIAGGPRSGELFF. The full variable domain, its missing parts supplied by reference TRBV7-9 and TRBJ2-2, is DTGVSQNPRHKITKRGQNVTFRCDPISEHNRLYWYRQTLGQGPEFLTYFQNEAQLEKSRLLSDRFSAERPKGSFSTLEIQRTEQGDSAMYLCASSLIAGGPRSGELFFGEGSRLTVL.